This T cell receptor (beta chain) comes out of a study of shared clonotypes between healthy human individuals (dated by TCRdb to the early 2020s). About the investigation overall: The cohort included three men and a couple of women between 18 and 49 years of age. For each donor, CD4 naive and CD4 memory were each run on three plates, CD8 naive on two plates, and CD8 memory on one plate. The study deeply sequenced blood TCR repertoires of several healthy adults to estimate repertoire size and the extent of clonotype sharing between individuals. Libraries were prepared and TCR repertoires were sequenced by different laboratories using diverse techniques, in order to increase sequencing depth and limit assay-specific biases. Between about 0.85 and 8.9 billion PBMCs per donor were obtained by leukapheresis.

A word on this clone: The antigen this receptor binds is unknown. No much larger clonotype is one base removed from it; base qualities were not supplied.

Points the paper makes about the study in general: Sampling was limited to blood, and TCR repertoires in tissue likely differ from TCR repertoires in blood. Pairwise subsampling indicated that sequencing depth was expected to affect the degree of clonotype sharing among donors. The genetic and exposure-history diversity represented was limited by the small number of donors. Across several donors, roughly 5.4% of naive CD4, over 3% of naive CD8, 2.3% of memory CD4, and roughly 0.4% of memory CD8 clonotypes were shared. Compared with non-shared clonotypes, clonotypes shared by all four sorted-subset donors had higher generation probabilities. Incomplete sequencing was indicated by rarefaction of sorted-subset datasets, despite the large sequencing depth. Estimated clonotype richness was generally larger for naive than for memory subsets.

The donors were healthy, HIV-negative adults with no recently reported acute infections or vaccinations. Only Caucasian adults living in Nashville, Tennessee, USA were represented among the donors. CD8 memory samples were composed of magnetically selected CD45RO+ cells combined with CCR7-negative CD45RA+ effector memory (TemRA) cells. Blood was collected by leukapheresis, and PBMCs were isolated by Ficoll-Histopaque density gradient centrifugation and then cryopreserved in liquid nitrogen vapor phase. Analytical flow cytometry was used to check the purity and quantity of each magnetically sorted T cell population. Each sorted fraction had its genomic DNA isolated and then quantified by UV absorbance on a Nanodrop 2000c. Using the deep immunoSEQ assay, multiplex PCR amplified TCR CDR3 regions from genomic DNA. For each cell subset, the extracted genomic DNA was distributed evenly across all wells of several immunoSEQ 96-well plates, and each plate served as one replicate. Each replicate PCR for sorted subsets received about 200 ng genomic DNA, equal to about 30,000 T cell genomes. Purified libraries were measured with a Qubit 3.0 fluorometer, size-checked on a Bioanalyzer 2100, and measured again with the KAPA Library Quantification kit. Every immunoSEQ 96-well plate was sequenced on a dedicated single-read 150-cycle Illumina NextSeq 550 flow cell. The study's processing was this. Because the immunoSEQ output included only junctional sequences and no quality scores, the filtering could not be the same as the filtering used for full-length reads. Sequences were annotated with PyIR, a Python wrapper for IgBLAST v1.9, and V/J genes and CDR3 were assigned using IMGT germline references. Reads with weak V/J assignments (E-value above 1e-6), missing CDR3, stop codons, out-of-frame junctions, or ambiguous translated residues were removed. V3J clonotypes were defined by identical inferred V gene, J gene, and CDR3 amino acid sequence. Percentage overlap between repertoires was calculated by dividing the number of shared unique clonotypes by the size of the smaller repertoire. RTK rarefaction, the Chao1 estimator, and Recon v2.1 estimates of unobserved clonotypes were used to assess repertoire richness. For all TCRbeta clonotypes obtained by the gDNA method from a handful of donors, generation probabilities were computed with OLGA. The table was pulled from immuneACCESS by TCRdb, which kept in-frame rearrangements only. Such tables lose some clones; where checked, under half of the loss comes from unresolved V genes, and the rest has no known cause. V and J calls and clone size are copied from that table; D and trimming were computed from the DNA. The sample data list around 99,000 clones, and approximately 63% of these were observed just once. The ten largest clones capture 50% of the sample.

Sequenced: memory CD8+ T cells sorted from blood. The sample's cell subset or site label is to be understood as: CD45RO+ cells pooled with CCR7-negative TemRA cells. The TCR comes from a man aged 25 to 45 in good health.

The CDR3 reads as follows: CASSTRLAGVPLDEQFF. The nucleotide sequence is TGCGCCAGCAGCACCCGACTAGCGGGAGTTCCCTTGGATGAGCAGTTCTTC. The sequence joins TRBV5-1 to TRBJ2-1; TRBD2 aligns with 12 central bases. Taken from the germline V gene, the CDR1 and CDR2 loops are SGHRS and YFSETQ. Here V drops 4 bases and J drops 8 bases, and the junction holds 13 bases not matched to any gene. From the cysteine through the phenylalanine, the CDR3 covers 17 amino acids. The DNA shown is the 51-base CDR3, in frame from base 1.